Listed here are 26 T cell receptor beta chains from one sample, sequenced in a study of T cell responses to AZD1222 COVID-19 vaccine. Data came from immunoSEQ multiplex PCR; TCRdb stores just in-frame clones and leaves some out. The table shows approximately 150,000 clones, with over 85% occurring only once. The sample in question was peripheral blood, obtained on day 0 of AZD1222 vaccination. Receptors were obtained from an adult in good health.

This chain joins TRBV3-1 (or the pseudogene TRBV3-2) and TRBJ1-2, with D hard to call. Per the germline V gene, CDR1 is LGHDT and CDR2 is YNNKEL (reference sequence). The CDR3 sequence is 13 residues long. Trimming took 1 base from V and 8 from J, leaving 11 bases between them. The CDR3 loop is CASSQGAGGGYTF. The CDR3 DNA sequence: TGTGCCAGCAGCCAAGGTGCCGGCGGAGGCTACACCTTC.

The chain combines TRBV7-9 with TRBJ2-1, with D possibly TRBD1 on 7 matching bases. Germline CDR1 reads SEHNR; CDR2 reads FQNEAQ (reference sequence). Between the trimmed V and J ends, which lost 2 bases and 9 bases, there was a span of 8 bases. There are 12 residues in the CDR3. The CDR3 loop is CASSLQGGEQFF. The CDR3 DNA reads as TGTGCCAGCAGCTTACAGGGGGGTGAGCAGTTCTTC.

The gene calls are TRBV27 and TRBJ1-4, with unresolved D. V lost 3 bases and J lost 4, with 12 bases in between. The CDR3 is 15 amino acids. Germline V gene lookup returns CDR1 MNHEY and CDR2 SMNVEV (reference sequence). CDR3 in amino acids: CASSFSRMVNEKLFF. CDR3 nucleotide sequence: TGTGCCAGCAGTTTTAGTCGTATGGTTAATGAAAAACTGTTTTTT.

The gene calls are TRBV29-1 and TRBJ2-7, with D uncertain. The V end lost 6 bases, the J end lost 3 bases, and 12 bases lay between the germline ends. Germline-derived CDR1 and CDR2 are SQVTM and ANQGSEA. This CDR3 has 12 residues. This CDR3 is CSVGIWGYEQYF. CDR3 in DNA: TGCAGCGTGGGGATCTGGGGCTACGAGCAGTACTTC.

This chain joins TRBV7-8 and TRBJ1-6; tentatively, D is TRBD1 (6 bases). The length of the CDR3 is 16 residues. Trimming took off 0 bases at V and 7 bases at J, with 13 bases between the two ends. CDR1 is SGHVS, CDR2 FQNEAQ, per germline. CDR3 sequence (DNA): TGTGCCAGCAGCTTAGCGCACGTGGGGGCCAATTCACCCCTCCACTTT. This sequence encodes CASSLAHVGANSPLHF. Looking up the rest from reference TRBV7-8 and TRBJ1-6 gives the full variable domain: GAGVSQSPRYKVAKRGQDVALRCDPISGHVSLFWYQQALGQGPEFLTYFQNEAQLDKSGLPSDRFFAERPEGSVSTLKIQRTQQEDSAVYLCASSLAHVGANSPLHFGNGTRLTVT.

This rearrangement joins TRBV12-3 or TRBV12-4 to TRBJ1-5; D is unclear. V was clipped by 7 bases and J by 8 bases, with 12 bases between them. The CDR3 loop spans 12 amino acids. The chain's CDR3 is CASTTWGKPQHF. In nucleotides, the CDR3 is TGTGCCAGCACTACTTGGGGTAAGCCCCAGCATTTT.

The chain links TRBV30 to TRBJ1-6; D remains unclear. Germline CDR1 is GTSNPN and CDR2 is SVGIG (reference sequence). The V gene lost 7 bases and the J gene lost 8 bases, with 18 bases spanning the gap. The CDR3 spans 14 residues. For the CDR3, the DNA is TGTGCCTTGGACCCGACAAAGACCTATTCACCCCTCCACTTT. Its protein product is CALDPTKTYSPLHF.

The rearrangement uses TRBV6-5 and TRBJ1-2; possible D gene TRBD1, 5 bases. The length of the CDR3 is 13 residues. Germline CDR1 is MNHEY and CDR2 is SVGAGI. Trimming shortened V by 2 bases and J by 6 bases, and 10 bases separated the two germline ends. CDR3 sequence: CASSYIQGHGYTF. In nucleotides, the CDR3 is TGTGCCAGCAGTTACATCCAGGGTCATGGCTACACCTTC.

The genes are TRBV13 and TRBJ2-1; D is tentatively TRBD1 or TRBD2 (5 bases each). Deletions cut 4 bases from V and 5 bases from J, with 12 bases between. The CDR3 is 14 amino acids. The germline V gene encodes CDR1 PRHDT and CDR2 FYEKMQ (reference sequence). The CDR3 here is CASSWGTGHNEQFF. CDR3 DNA: TGTGCCAGCAGCTGGGGGACGGGCCACAATGAGCAGTTCTTC.

As regards this clone: The same CDR3 also results from other DNA sequences found in this sample. The V and J genes are TRBV12-3 or TRBV12-4 and TRBJ2-7; 7 bases line up with TRBD1. This CDR3 region has 12 residues. The V and J ends lost 5 bases and 4 bases, in that order; junction bases with no gene match: 2. The CDR3 nucleotides are TGTGCCAGCAGTGGGGACAGTTACGAGCAGTACTTC. It codes for CASSGDSYEQYF.

The V call is TRBV7-9, the J call TRBJ2-5; D perhaps matches TRBD2 (6 bases). V was trimmed by 7 bases and J by 0 bases, leaving 18 bases between them. The CDR3 spans 16 residues. The germline V gene has CDR1 SEHNR and CDR2 FQNEAQ (reference sequence). The CDR3 sequence is CASTQGSGPDQETQYF. In nucleotides, the CDR3 is TGTGCCAGCACCCAGGGTAGCGGACCAGACCAAGAGACCCAGTACTTC.

The sample holds one count of this clone. The chain is built from TRBV5-1 and TRBJ2-7; D might be TRBD1 (6 bases). Germline lookup yields CDR1 SGHRS and CDR2 YFSETQ. Deletions cut 1 base from V and 6 bases from J, with 14 bases between. This CDR3 has 14 amino acids. As DNA, the CDR3 is TGCGCCAGCAGCTTGACAGGGCTCTCTACCGAGCAGTACTTC. Its translation is CASSLTGLSTEQYF. The full variable domain, with the rest looked up from reference TRBV5-1 and TRBJ2-7, is KAGVTQTPRYLIKTRGQQVTLSCSPISGHRSVSWYQQTPGQGLQFLFEYFSETQRNKGNFPGRFSGRQFSNSRSEMNVSTLELGDSALYLCASSLTGLSTEQYFGPGTRLTVT.

The chain links TRBV18 to TRBJ2-5; tentative D call: TRBD2 (5 bases). Deletions cut 4 bases from V and 2 bases from J, with 14 bases between. Germline V gene data show CDR1 as KGHSH and CDR2 as LQKENI. The CDR3 spans 15 residues. CDR3: CASSQRGLPQETQYF. CDR3 nucleotide sequence: TGTGCCAGCTCACAACGGGGTCTACCACAAGAGACCCAGTACTTC.

This clone was recorded a few times. The chain is built from TRBV11-2 and TRBJ2-1; TRBD1 aligns across 10 bases. The J segment lost 9 bases and the V segment lost 5 bases, leaving 1 base of the junction unmatched. There are 12 residues in the CDR3. Germline CDR1 is SGHAT and CDR2 is FQNNGV. This chain's CDR3 is CASSRDRGEQFF. The CDR3 nucleotides read TGTGCCAGCAGCCGGGACAGGGGTGAGCAGTTCTTC.

This chain links TRBV27 with TRBJ1-2; tentative D call: TRBD1 (5 bases). This CDR3 has 18 amino acids. Germline assignment: CDR1 MNHEY and CDR2 SMNVEV (reference sequence). Between the trimmed V and J ends, which lost 4 bases and 5 bases, there was a span of 26 bases. The CDR3 DNA follows: TGTGCCAGCAGTTCCCTCGAGGCAGGGAGCCGCGGGCGGTATGGCTACACCTTC. Translated, it gives CASSSLEAGSRGRYGYTF.

The CDR3 sequence: CASSLGTRPSTDTQYF. Written as DNA, the CDR3 is TGTGCCAGCAGTTTAGGCACTAGGCCTAGCACAGATACGCAGTATTTT. This rearrangement joins TRBV27 to TRBJ2-3; the D gene is possibly TRBD2 (5 bases). The CDR3 sequence is 16 residues long. Germline CDR1 and CDR2: MNHEY and SMNVEV (reference sequence). The V gene lost 2 bases and the J gene lost 0 bases, with 12 bases spanning the gap.

The gene calls are TRBV30 and TRBJ1-2, with 10 bases aligning to TRBD1. This CDR3 is built from 15 residues. Germline lookup yields CDR1 GTSNPN and CDR2 SVGIG (reference sequence). After removal of 2 bases from V and 4 bases from J, the junction contained 7 bases not matched to a gene. CDR3 coding DNA: TGTGCCTGGAGTTTGACCCGGGACAGGGGCTATGGCTACACCTTC. As protein: CAWSLTRDRGYGYTF.

The chain is built from TRBV5-4 and TRBJ1-4; D may be TRBD1 (5 bases). The CDR3 has 15 amino acids. The germline V gene has CDR1 SGHNT and CDR2 YYREEE (reference sequence). V dropped 9 bases and J dropped 4 bases, with 19 bases sitting between them. The CDR3 DNA follows: TGTGCCACCTCTCCTGGGGCATCACTTAATGAAAAACTGTTTTTT. This translates into CATSPGASLNEKLFF.

CDR3 nucleotide sequence: TGTGCCAGCAGCCTATGGACTTCCCCCTTGGTGGTATACAATGAGCAGTTCTTC. This codes for CASSLWTSPLVVYNEQFF. This sequence joins TRBV7-3 and TRBJ2-1; maybe TRBD2 (5 bases). V was trimmed by 5 bases and J by 4 bases, leaving 24 bases between them. The CDR3 sequence is 18 residues long. Per the germline V gene, CDR1 is SGHTA and CDR2 is FQGTGA.

For this clone: At one end, the junction sequence differs from germline, possibly due to a read error. The chain employs TRBV7-7 and TRBJ1-3, with a tentative D call TRBD1 (5 bases). The CDR3 is 14 residues long. The germline CDR1 and CDR2 sequences are SSHAT and FNYEAQ (reference sequence). The CDR3 DNA is TGTGCTAGCAGCTTAGAGGGGCGTCGAAACACCATATATTTT. Its translation is CASSLEGRRNTIYF.

CDR3 region: CASSLPSIRQSGAFF. The DNA of the CDR3 is TGTGCCAGCAGCCTACCGTCAATTCGACAGTCAGGAGCTTTCTTT. This chain uses TRBV5-6 with TRBJ1-1, with D tentatively TRBD1 (5 bases). Germline assignment: CDR1 SGHDT and CDR2 YYEEEE. V was trimmed by 4 bases and J by 10 bases, leaving 23 bases between them. The CDR3 loop spans 15 amino acids.

The CDR3 reads CASRPRGAGEQFF. The CDR3 nucleotides read TGTGCCAGCAGACCCCGTGGGGCGGGAGAGCAGTTCTTC. The rearrangement joins TRBV2 to TRBJ2-1; D is possibly TRBD2 (6 bases). Germline V gene sequence: CDR1 SNHLY, CDR2 FYNNEI. The CDR3 runs to 13 residues. V was cut by 6 bases and J by 10 bases, with 16 bases left in between.

In its sample, this clone was seen once. The V call is TRBV7-9, the J call TRBJ1-2; D is unclear. CDR1 and CDR2 from the germline V gene are SEHNR and FQNEAQ (reference sequence). The length of the CDR3 is 14 residues. Trimming shortened V by 0 bases and J by 4 bases, and 9 bases separated the two germline ends. CDR3 residues: CASSLAQDLYGYTF. The CDR3 nucleotides are TGTGCCAGCAGCTTAGCCCAGGACCTCTATGGCTACACCTTC.

This chain uses TRBV2 with TRBJ1-6; TRBD1 agrees at 7 bases. Germline CDR1 and CDR2: SNHLY and FYNNEI. The V segment lost 8 bases and the J segment 9 bases; nucleotides outside the gene matches: 10. The CDR3 consists of 14 residues. The chain's CDR3 is CASQRTGGGSPLHF. The CDR3 DNA sequence: TGTGCCAGCCAAAGGACAGGTGGTGGTTCACCCCTCCACTTT.

This clone has only one observation. The rearrangement links TRBV7-8 to TRBJ2-7, with 13 nucleotides matching TRBD2. The CDR3 sequence is 18 residues long. Trimming at V came to 0 bases and at J to 3 bases, leaving 8 bases not matched to a gene. Germline V gene data show CDR1 as SGHVS and CDR2 as FQNEAQ. The CDR3 protein is CASSLARGTSGNFYEQYF. The CDR3 bases are TGTGCCAGCAGCTTAGCCCGGGGGACTAGCGGGAACTTCTACGAGCAGTACTTC.

A single count supports this clone. CDR3 bases: TGTGCCAGCAGTGTATTAGGACAGGGGAATTCACCCCTCCACTTT. Amino acid sequence: CASSVLGQGNSPLHF. This chain joins TRBV2 and TRBJ1-6, with 9 bases that match TRBD1. This CDR3 spans 15 amino acids. CDR1 is SNHLY, CDR2 FYNNEI, per germline. Unmatched junction bases numbered 5, after V lost 4 bases and J lost 7 bases.